Sequencing of this T cell receptor (beta chain) was carried out in a study of blood T cell repertoires in COVID-19. Study overall: Sites across the United States, Italy and Spain contributed samples from acute and convalescent COVID-19. PBMCs, B-cell-depleted T cells, or T cells provided the cDNA or gDNA that made up the material.

Assay used: immunoSEQ multiplex PCR; TCRdb lists only in-frame clones, some missing. The table has some 77,000 clones, just under 85% seen once. The CDR3 extends over 13 amino acids. V was shortened by 4 bases and J by 8 bases, with 14 bases between the two germline ends. CDR1 and CDR2 (germline): SEHNR, FQNEAQ (reference sequence). This clonotype was obtained from a man between 70 and 80 years old with acute or convalescent COVID-19. The chain links TRBV7-9 to TRBJ1-2, with D possibly being TRBD1 (5 bases). Specimen: peripheral blood. CDR3 loop: CASSSQGRPGYTF. CDR3 coding DNA: TGTGCCAGCAGCTCCCAGGGAAGGCCAGGCTACACCTTC.